Here is one TCR beta chain with its context. The record originates from a study of blood T cells in healthy people across ages. The use of a sample-barcoded 5' primer and a J-beta primer mix characterized a second PCR of roughly 6 to 11 cycles. One entry per CDR3 protein, called by TCRdb with MiXCR from the 5' RACE reads. The data show a few hundred thousand distinct CDR3 sequences, with 25% to 30% seen just once and 18% held by the top ten. Deletions cut 4 bases from V and 4 bases from J, with 11 bases between. Per the germline V gene, CDR1 is SQVTM and CDR2 is ANQGSEA. There are 12 residues in the CDR3.

The source of this sequence is a woman in her sixties or seventies in good health. This rearrangement joins TRBV29-1 to TRBJ2-7, with D perhaps given as TRBD1 or TRBD2 (6 bases each). Sequenced input: blood. CDR3 loop: CSVVVGGYEQYF. The CDR3 DNA is TGCAGCGTTGTTGTAGGGGGGTACGAGCAGTACTTC.